The rows below give T cell receptor beta chains drawn from one sample of a study of blood T cell repertoires in COVID-19. This table comes from immunoSEQ multiplex PCR, and its TCRdb copy is limited to in-frame clones, with some not included. This table holds roughly 250,000 clones, around 86% found once. The material sequenced was PBMCs or T cells enriched from blood (not recorded which). The source is a woman in her thirties or forties with acute COVID-19. Both conserved end residues are part of each CDR3. A D gene is named only where the DNA matches it firmly. Rows may omit the clone size; those that give it use once, few, many or a size class.

J gene: TRBJ1-2; V gene: TRBV19; D gene: .; clone size: few; CDR3 protein: CASSVGQTNYGYTF; CDR3 DNA: TGTGCCAGTAGTGTCGGACAGACCAACTATGGCTACACCTTC
J gene: TRBJ1-6; V gene: TRBV27; D gene: TRBD1; clone size: once; CDR3 protein: CASSFTGGVSNSPLHF; CDR3 DNA: TGTGCCAGCAGTTTCACAGGGGGCGTTAGTAATTCACCCCTCCACTTT
J gene: TRBJ2-3; V gene: TRBV4-2; D gene: .; clone size: .; CDR3 protein: CASSQDGGSASGTDTQYF; CDR3 DNA: TGTGCCAGCAGCCAAGATGGTGGGAGCGCCTCTGGCACAGATACGCAGTATTTT
J gene: TRBJ2-7; V gene: TRBV4-1; D gene: TRBD2; clone size: .; CDR3 protein: CASSQVTSGRAAYEQYF; CDR3 DNA: TGCGCCAGCAGCCAAGTGACTAGCGGGAGGGCCGCGTACGAGCAGTACTTC
J gene: TRBJ1-1; V gene: TRBV13; D gene: .; clone size: .; CDR3 protein: CASSSGGENTEAFF; CDR3 DNA: TGTGCCAGCAGCTCCGGGGGAGAGAACACTGAAGCTTTCTTT
J gene: TRBJ2-7; V gene: TRBV4-1; D gene: .; clone size: .; CDR3 protein: CASSLTRAGGDEQYF; CDR3 DNA: TGCGCCAGCAGCCTTACTAGAGCGGGTGGCGACGAGCAGTACTTC
J gene: TRBJ1-1; V gene: TRBV11-2; D gene: TRBD1; clone size: .; CDR3 protein: CASSKRRDRAVEAFF; CDR3 DNA: TGTGCCAGCAGCAAACGCCGGGACAGGGCAGTTGAAGCTTTCTTT
J gene: TRBJ2-3; V gene: TRBV15; D gene: TRBD2; clone size: .; CDR3 protein: CATSRVPAGGPGDTQYF; CDR3 DNA: TGTGCCACCAGCAGAGTGCCAGCGGGAGGGCCGGGAGATACGCAGTATTTT
J gene: TRBJ1-2; V gene: TRBV5-5; D gene: TRBD1; clone size: once; CDR3 protein: CASSSGQGYGYTF; CDR3 DNA: TGTGCCAGCAGCTCTGGACAGGGGTACGGCTACACCTTC
J gene: TRBJ2-2; V gene: TRBV11-2; D gene: .; clone size: .; CDR3 protein: CASSLQTQTGELFF; CDR3 DNA: TGTGCCAGCAGCTTACAGACTCAAACAGGGGAGCTGTTTTTT
J gene: TRBJ1-1; V gene: TRBV19; D gene: TRBD1; clone size: once; CDR3 protein: CASSVGDREVNTEAFF; CDR3 DNA: TGTGCCAGTAGTGTCGGGGACAGGGAAGTGAACACTGAAGCTTTCTTT
J gene: TRBJ2-7; V gene: TRBV9; D gene: TRBD2; clone size: .; CDR3 protein: CASSVGLADTYEQYF; CDR3 DNA: TGTGCCAGCAGCGTAGGTCTAGCGGACACCTACGAGCAGTACTTC
J gene: TRBJ1-6; V gene: TRBV19; D gene: TRBD1; clone size: once; CDR3 protein: CASTQRTGGDNSPLHF; CDR3 DNA: TGTGCCAGTACCCAAAGGACAGGGGGCGATAATTCACCCCTCCACTTT
J gene: TRBJ2-1; V gene: TRBV18; D gene: .; clone size: few; CDR3 protein: CASSPLKGYNEQFF; CDR3 DNA: TGTGCCAGCTCACCTCTCAAGGGGTACAATGAGCAGTTCTTC
J gene: TRBJ2-7; V gene: TRBV10-2; D gene: .; clone size: .; CDR3 protein: CASSPRDEQYF; CDR3 DNA: TGCGCCAGCTCCCCGAGGGACGAGCAGTACTTC
J gene: TRBJ1-6; V gene: TRBV24-1; D gene: .; clone size: once; CDR3 protein: CATSGGSDNSPLHF; CDR3 DNA: TGTGCCACCAGTGGCGGCAGTGATAATTCACCCCTCCACTTT
J gene: TRBJ2-5; V gene: TRBV5-1; D gene: TRBD2; clone size: many; CDR3 protein: CASSSAGGPEETQYF; CDR3 DNA: TGCGCCAGCAGCTCAGCGGGAGGGCCTGAGGAGACCCAGTACTTC
J gene: TRBJ1-2; V gene: TRBV19; D gene: .; clone size: .; CDR3 protein: CASSIRDTHGYTF; CDR3 DNA: TGTGCCAGTAGTATCCGAGATACCCATGGCTACACCTTC
J gene: TRBJ2-7; V gene: TRBV13; D gene: .; clone size: once; CDR3 protein: CASSLGFTQGHYEQYF; CDR3 DNA: TGTGCCAGCAGCTTAGGTTTCACACAGGGCCACTACGAGCAGTACTTC
J gene: TRBJ2-1; V gene: TRBV13; D gene: TRBD2; clone size: .; CDR3 protein: CASSSPTSGRSYNEQFF; CDR3 DNA: TGTGCCAGCAGCTCCCCGACTAGCGGCCGCTCCTACAATGAGCAGTTCTTC
J gene: TRBJ2-7; V gene: TRBV5-6; D gene: TRBD2; clone size: .; CDR3 protein: CASSFSGSSYEQYF; CDR3 DNA: TGTGCCAGCAGCTTTAGCGGGAGCTCCTACGAGCAGTACTTC
J gene: TRBJ2-1; V gene: TRBV27; D gene: TRBD2; clone size: .; CDR3 protein: CASSFQLAGGYNEQFF; CDR3 DNA: TGTGCCAGCAGTTTTCAACTAGCGGGAGGATACAATGAGCAGTTCTTC